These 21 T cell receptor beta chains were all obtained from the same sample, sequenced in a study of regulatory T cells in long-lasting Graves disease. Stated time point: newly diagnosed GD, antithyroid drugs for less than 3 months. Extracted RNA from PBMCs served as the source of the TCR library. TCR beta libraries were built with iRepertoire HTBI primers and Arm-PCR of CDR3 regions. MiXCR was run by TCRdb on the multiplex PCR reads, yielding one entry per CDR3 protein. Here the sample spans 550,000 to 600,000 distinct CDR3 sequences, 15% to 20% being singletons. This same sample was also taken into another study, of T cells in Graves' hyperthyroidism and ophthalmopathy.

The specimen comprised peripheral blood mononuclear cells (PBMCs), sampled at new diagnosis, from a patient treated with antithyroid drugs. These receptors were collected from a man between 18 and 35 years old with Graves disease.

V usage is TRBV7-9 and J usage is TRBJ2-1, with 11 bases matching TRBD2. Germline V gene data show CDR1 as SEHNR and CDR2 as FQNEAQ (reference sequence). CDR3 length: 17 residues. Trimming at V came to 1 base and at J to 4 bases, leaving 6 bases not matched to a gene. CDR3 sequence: CASSLGIAGGQYNEQFF. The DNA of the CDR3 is TGTGCCAGCAGCTTAGGGATAGCGGGAGGGCAGTACAATGAGCAGTTCTTC.

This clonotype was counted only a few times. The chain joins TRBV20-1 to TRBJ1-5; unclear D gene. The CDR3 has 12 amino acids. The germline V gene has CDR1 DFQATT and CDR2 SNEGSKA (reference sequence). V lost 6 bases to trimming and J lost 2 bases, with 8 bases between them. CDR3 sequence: CSANTGNQPQHF. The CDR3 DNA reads TGCAGTGCAAACACCGGCAATCAGCCCCAGCATTTT.

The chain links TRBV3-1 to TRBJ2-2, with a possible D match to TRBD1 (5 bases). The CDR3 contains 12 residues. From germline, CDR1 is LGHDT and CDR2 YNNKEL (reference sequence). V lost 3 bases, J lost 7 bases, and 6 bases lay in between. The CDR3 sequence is CASSHRDGELFF. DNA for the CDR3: TGTGCCAGCAGCCACAGGGACGGGGAGCTGTTTTTT.

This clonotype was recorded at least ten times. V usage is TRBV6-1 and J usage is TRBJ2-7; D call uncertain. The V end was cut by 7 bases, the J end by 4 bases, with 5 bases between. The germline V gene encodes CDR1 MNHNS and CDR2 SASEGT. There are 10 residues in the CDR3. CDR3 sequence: CASMTYEQYF. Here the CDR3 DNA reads TGTGCCAGCATGACGTACGAGCAGTACTTC.

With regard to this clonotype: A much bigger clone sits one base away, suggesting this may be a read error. Here the CDR3 reads CASSSPSAGDPCEQYF. CDR3 bases: TGTGCCAGCAGTTCTCCGTCAGCGGGAGACCCCTGCGAGCAGTACTTC. This chain connects TRBV27 to TRBJ2-7, with 8 bases identical to TRBD2. J gave up 6 bases and V 4 bases, and 14 bases lay outside the gene matches. This CDR3 contains 16 residues. Per germline, CDR1 MNHEY and CDR2 SMNVEV (reference sequence).

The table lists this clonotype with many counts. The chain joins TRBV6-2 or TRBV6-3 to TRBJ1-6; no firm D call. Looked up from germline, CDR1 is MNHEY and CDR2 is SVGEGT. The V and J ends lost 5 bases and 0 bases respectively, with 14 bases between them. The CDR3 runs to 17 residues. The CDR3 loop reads CASSHPGLSSYNSPLHF. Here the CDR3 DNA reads TGTGCCAGCAGTCACCCCGGGTTAAGCTCCTATAATTCACCCCTCCACTTT.

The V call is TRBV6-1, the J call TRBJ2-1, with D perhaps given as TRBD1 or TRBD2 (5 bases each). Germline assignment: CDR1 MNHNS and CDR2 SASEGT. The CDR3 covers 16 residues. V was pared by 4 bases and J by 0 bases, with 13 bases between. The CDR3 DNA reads TGTGCCAGCAGTGGAGTCCCAGGGAGCTCCTACAATGAGCAGTTCTTC. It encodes CASSGVPGSSYNEQFF.

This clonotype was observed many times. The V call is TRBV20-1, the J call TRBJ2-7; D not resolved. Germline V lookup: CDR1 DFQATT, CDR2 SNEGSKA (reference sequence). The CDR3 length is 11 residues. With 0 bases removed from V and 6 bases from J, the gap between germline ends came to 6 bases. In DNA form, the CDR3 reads TGCAGTGCTAGAGACCCCCCCGAGCAGTACTTC. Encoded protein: CSARDPPEQYF.

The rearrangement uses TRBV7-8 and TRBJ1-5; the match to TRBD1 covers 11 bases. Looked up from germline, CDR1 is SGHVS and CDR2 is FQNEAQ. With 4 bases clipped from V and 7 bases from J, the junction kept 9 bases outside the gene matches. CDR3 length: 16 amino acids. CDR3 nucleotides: TGTGCCAGCAGCTCAGGACAGGGGGCGCATGTCCAGCCCCAGCATTTT. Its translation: CASSSGQGAHVQPQHF.

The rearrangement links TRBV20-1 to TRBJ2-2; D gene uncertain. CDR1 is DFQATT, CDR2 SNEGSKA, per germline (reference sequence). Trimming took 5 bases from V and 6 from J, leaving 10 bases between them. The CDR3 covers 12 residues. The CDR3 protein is CSASNSPGELFF. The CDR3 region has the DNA TGCAGTGCTTCAAATTCCCCCGGGGAGCTGTTTTTT.

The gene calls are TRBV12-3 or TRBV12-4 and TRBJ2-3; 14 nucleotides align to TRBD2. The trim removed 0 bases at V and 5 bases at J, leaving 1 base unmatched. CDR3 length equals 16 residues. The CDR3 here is CASSLAGTSGRDTQYF. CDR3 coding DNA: TGTGCCAGCAGTTTAGCGGGGACTAGCGGGAGAGATACGCAGTATTTT.

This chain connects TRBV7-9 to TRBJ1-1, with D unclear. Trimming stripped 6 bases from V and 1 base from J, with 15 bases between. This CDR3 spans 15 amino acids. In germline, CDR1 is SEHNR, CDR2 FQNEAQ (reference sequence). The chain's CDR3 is CASSEDQTGNTEAFF. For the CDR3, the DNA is TGTGCCAGCAGTGAAGACCAGACGGGGAACACTGAAGCTTTCTTT.

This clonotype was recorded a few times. Written as DNA, the CDR3 is TGTGCCAGCTCACCCCCGTGGTCAGGGACCTACGAGCAGTACTTC. It is translated as CASSPPWSGTYEQYF. V is TRBV18 and J is TRBJ2-7; TRBD1 is a possible D gene (5 bases). This CDR3 region has 15 residues. Germline V gene sequence: CDR1 KGHSH, CDR2 LQKENI. Between the trimmed V and J ends, which lost 3 bases and 2 bases, there was a span of 14 bases.

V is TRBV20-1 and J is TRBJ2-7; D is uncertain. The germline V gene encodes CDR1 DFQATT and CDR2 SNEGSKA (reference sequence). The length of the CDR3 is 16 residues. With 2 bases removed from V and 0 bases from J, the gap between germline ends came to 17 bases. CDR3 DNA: TGCAGTGCTAGACCCCCATCTCGGGTTACCTCCTACGAGCAGTACTTC. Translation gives CSARPPSRVTSYEQYF.

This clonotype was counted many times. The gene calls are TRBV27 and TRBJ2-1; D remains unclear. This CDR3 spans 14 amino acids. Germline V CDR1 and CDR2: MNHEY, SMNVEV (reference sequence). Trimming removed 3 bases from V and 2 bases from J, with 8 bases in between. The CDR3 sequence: CASSLIGTYNEQFF. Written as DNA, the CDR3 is TGTGCCAGCAGTTTGATTGGGACCTACAATGAGCAGTTCTTC.

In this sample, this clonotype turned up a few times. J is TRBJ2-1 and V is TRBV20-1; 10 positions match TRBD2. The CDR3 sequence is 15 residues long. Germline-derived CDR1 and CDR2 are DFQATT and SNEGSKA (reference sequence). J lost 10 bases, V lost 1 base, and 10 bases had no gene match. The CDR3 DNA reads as TGCAGTGCTAGAGCCGGGACTAGCGCTCGTCTAGAGCAGTTCTTC. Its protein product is CSARAGTSARLEQFF.

The chain's CDR3 is CASSPGSSTEAFF. The CDR3 coding sequence is TGTGCCAGCAGCCCCGGGTCGAGCACTGAAGCTTTCTTT. The V call is TRBV7-3, the J call TRBJ1-1; D gene uncertain. Germline values: CDR1 SGHTA, CDR2 FQGTGA. CDR3 length: 13 amino acids. Trimming left V 5 bases short and J 4 bases short, with 11 bases between.

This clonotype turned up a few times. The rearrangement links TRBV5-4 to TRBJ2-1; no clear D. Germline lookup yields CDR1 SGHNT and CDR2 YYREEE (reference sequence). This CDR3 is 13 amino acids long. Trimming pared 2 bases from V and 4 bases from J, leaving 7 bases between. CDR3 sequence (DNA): TGTGCCAGCAGCTTTCAGAAGTACAATGAGCAGTTCTTC. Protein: CASSFQKYNEQFF.

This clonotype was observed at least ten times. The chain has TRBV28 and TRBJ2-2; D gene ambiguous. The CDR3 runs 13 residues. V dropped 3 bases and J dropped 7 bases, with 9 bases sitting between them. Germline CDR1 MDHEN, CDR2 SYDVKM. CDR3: CASSLIAGGELFF. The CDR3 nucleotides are TGTGCCAGCAGTTTGATCGCCGGCGGGGAGCTGTTTTTT.

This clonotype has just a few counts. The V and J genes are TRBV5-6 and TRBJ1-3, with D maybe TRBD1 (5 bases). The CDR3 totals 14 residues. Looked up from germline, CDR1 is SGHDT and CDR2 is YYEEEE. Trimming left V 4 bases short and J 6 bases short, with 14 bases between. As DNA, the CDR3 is TGTGCCAGCAGCCTTGGGACGGCTGTAAACACCATATATTTT. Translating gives CASSLGTAVNTIYF.

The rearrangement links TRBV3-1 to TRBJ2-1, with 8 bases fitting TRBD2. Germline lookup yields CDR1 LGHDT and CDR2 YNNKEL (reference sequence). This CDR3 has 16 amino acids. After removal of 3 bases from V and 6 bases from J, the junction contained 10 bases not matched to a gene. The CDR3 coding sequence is TGTGCCAGCAGCCAGACCGGGACTAGAAGGGGCAATGAGCAGTTCTTC. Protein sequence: CASSQTGTRRGNEQFF.